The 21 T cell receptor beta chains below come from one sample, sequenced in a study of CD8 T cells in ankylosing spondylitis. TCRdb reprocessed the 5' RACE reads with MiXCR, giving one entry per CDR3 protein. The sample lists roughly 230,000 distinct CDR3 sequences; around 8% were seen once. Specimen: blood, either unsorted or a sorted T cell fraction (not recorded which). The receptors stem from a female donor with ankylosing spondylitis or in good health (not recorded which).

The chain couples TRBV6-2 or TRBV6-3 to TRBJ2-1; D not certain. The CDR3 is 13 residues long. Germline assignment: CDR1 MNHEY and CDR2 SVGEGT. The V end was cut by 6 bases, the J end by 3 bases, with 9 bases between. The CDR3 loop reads CASRIVNYNEQFF. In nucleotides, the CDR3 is TGTGCCAGCAGGATTGTGAACTACAATGAGCAGTTCTTC.

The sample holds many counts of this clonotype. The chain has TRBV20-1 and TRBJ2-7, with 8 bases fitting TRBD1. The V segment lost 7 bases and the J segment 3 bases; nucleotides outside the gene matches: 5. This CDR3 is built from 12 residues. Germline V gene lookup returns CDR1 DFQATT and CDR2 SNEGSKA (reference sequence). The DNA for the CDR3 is TGCAGTGTGGGACAGGCAAACTACGAGCAGTACTTC. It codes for CSVGQANYEQYF.

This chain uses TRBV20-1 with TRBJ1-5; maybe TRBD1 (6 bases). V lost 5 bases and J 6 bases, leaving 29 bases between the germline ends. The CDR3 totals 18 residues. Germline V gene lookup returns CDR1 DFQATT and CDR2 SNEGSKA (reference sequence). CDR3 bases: TGCAGTGCTGGGGTGGGGGGTTCTCGGACAGTACTCGGTCAGCCCCAGCATTTT. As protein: CSAGVGGSRTVLGQPQHF.

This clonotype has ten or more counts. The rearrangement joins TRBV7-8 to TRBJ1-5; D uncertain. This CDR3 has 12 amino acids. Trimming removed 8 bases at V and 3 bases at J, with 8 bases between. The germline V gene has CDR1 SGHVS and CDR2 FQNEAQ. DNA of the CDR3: TGTGCCAGCGGCGGGGTCAATCAGCCCCAGCATTTT. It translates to CASGGVNQPQHF.

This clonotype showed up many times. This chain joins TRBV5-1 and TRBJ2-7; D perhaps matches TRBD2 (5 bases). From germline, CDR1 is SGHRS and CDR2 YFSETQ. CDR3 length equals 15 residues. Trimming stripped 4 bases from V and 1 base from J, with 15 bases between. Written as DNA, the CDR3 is TGCGCCAGCAGCCCCAGCCTAGCTGATTCCTACGAGCAGTACTTC. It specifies CASSPSLADSYEQYF.

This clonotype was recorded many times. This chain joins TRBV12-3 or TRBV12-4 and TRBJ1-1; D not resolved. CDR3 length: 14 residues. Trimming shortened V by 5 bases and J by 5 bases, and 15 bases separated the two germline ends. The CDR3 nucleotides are TGTGCCAGCAGTCTGCGGGCAGGTGATACTGAAGCTTTCTTT. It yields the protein CASSLRAGDTEAFF.

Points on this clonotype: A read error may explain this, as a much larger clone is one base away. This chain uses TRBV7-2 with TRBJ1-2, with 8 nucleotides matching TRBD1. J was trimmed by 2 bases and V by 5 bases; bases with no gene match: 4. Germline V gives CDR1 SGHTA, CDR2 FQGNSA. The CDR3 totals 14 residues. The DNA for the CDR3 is TGTGCCAGCAGCGCCCGGACAGGGAACTATGGCTACACCTTC. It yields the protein CASSARTGNYGYTF.

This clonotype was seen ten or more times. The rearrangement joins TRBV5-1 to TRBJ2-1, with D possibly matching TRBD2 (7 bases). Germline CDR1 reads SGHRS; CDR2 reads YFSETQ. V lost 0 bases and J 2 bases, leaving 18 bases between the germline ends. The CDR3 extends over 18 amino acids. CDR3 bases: TGCGCCAGCAGCTTGGTCGGGGGGCGTCCCACTACCTACAATGAGCAGTTCTTC. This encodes CASSLVGGRPTTYNEQFF. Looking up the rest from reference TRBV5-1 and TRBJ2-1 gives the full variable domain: KAGVTQTPRYLIKTRGQQVTLSCSPISGHRSVSWYQQTPGQGLQFLFEYFSETQRNKGNFPGRFSGRQFSNSRSEMNVSTLELGDSALYLCASSLVGGRPTTYNEQFFGPGTRLTVL.

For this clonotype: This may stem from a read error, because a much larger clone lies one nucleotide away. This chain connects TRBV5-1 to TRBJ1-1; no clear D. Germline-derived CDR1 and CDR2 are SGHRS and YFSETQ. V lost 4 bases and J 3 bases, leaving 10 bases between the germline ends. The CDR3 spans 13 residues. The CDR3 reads CASSTTRDTEAFF. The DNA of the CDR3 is TGCGCCAGCAGCACCACGAGGGACACTGAAGCTTTCTTT.

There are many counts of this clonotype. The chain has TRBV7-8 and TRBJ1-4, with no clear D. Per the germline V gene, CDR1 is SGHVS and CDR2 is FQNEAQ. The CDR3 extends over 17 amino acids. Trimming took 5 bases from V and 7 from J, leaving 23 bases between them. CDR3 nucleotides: TGTGCCAGCAGCCTCCTGGCCCGGCTCCGAGGAGGTGAAAAACTGTTTTTT. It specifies CASSLLARLRGGEKLFF.

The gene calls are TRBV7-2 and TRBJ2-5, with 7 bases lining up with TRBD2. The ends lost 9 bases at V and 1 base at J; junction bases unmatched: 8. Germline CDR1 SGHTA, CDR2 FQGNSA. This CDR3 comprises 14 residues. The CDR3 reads CASSGGGRQETQYF. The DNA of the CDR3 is TGTGCCAGTTCTGGGGGGGGACGCCAAGAGACCCAGTACTTC.

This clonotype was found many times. This CDR3 reads CSASKLAGAMWTEQFF. The CDR3 nucleotides read TGCAGTGCTAGCAAACTAGCGGGAGCGATGTGGACTGAGCAGTTCTTC. The J gene is TRBJ2-1, the V gene TRBV20-1, with 11 positions matching TRBD2. J lost 9 bases, V lost 3 bases, and 13 bases had no gene match. Germline CDR1 DFQATT, CDR2 SNEGSKA (reference sequence). This CDR3 is built from 16 residues.

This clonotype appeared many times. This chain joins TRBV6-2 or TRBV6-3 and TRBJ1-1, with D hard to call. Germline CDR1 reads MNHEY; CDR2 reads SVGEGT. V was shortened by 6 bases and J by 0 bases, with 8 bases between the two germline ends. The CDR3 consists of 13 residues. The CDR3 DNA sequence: TGTGCCAGCAGGGGTTCTATGAACACTGAAGCTTTCTTT. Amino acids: CASRGSMNTEAFF.

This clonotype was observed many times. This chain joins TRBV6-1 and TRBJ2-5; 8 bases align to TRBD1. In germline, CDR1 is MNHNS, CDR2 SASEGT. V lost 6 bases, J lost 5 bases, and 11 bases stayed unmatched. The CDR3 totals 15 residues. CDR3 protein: CASRPARGRRETQYF. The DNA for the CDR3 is TGTGCCAGCAGGCCAGCCAGGGGGCGCCGGGAGACCCAGTACTTC.

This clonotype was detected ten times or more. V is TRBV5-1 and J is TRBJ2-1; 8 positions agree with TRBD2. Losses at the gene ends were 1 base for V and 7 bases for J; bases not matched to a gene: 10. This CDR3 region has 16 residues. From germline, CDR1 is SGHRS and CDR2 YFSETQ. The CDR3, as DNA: TGCGCCAGCAGCTTGCAACCAGCGGGAGAAGGGAATGAGCAGTTCTTC. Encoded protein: CASSLQPAGEGNEQFF.

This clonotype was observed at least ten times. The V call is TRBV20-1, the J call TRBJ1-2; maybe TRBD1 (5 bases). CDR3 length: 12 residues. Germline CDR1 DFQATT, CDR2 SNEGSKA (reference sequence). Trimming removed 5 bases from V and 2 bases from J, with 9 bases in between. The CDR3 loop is CSAGRDNYGYTF. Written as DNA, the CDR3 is TGCAGTGCTGGAAGGGACAACTATGGCTACACCTTC.

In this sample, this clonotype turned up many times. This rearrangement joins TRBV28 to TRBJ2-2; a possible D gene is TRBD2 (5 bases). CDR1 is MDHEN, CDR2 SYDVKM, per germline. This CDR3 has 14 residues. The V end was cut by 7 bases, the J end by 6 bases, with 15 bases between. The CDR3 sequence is CASTLGSFSGELFF. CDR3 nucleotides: TGTGCCAGCACCTTGGGGAGCTTTTCCGGGGAGCTGTTTTTT. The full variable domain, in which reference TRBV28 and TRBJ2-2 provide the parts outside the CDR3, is DVKVTQSSRYLVKRTGEKVFLECVQDMDHENMFWYRQDPGLGLRLIYFSYDVKMKEKGDIPEGYSVSREKKERFSLILESASTNQTSMYLCASTLGSFSGELFFGEGSRLTVL.

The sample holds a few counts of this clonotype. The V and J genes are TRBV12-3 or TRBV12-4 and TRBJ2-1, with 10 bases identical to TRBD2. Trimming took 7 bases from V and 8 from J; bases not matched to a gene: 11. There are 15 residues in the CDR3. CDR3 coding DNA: TGTGCCAGCACTCCCAGGACTAGCGGAGGGGATGAGCAGTTCTTC. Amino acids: CASTPRTSGGDEQFF.

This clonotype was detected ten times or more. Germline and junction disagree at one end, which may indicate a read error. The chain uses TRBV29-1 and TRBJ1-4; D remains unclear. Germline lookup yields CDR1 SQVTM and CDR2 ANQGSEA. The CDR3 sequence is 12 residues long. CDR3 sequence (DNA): TGCAGCGTTGAAGATGCAGGACGAAAACTGTTCTTT. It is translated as CSVEDAGRKLFF.

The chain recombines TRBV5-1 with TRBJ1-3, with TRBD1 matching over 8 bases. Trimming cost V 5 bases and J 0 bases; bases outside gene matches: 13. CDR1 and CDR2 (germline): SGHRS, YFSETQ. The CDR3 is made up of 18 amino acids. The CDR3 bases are TGCGCCAGCAGACCCGGGACAGGAACTTACCTCTCTGGAAACACCATATATTTT. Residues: CASRPGTGTYLSGNTIYF.

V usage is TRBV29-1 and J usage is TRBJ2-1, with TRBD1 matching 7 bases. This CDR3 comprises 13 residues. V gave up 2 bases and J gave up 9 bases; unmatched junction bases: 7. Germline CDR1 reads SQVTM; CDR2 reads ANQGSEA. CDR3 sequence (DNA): TGCAGCGTTGAATCTGAGACAGGGAGTGAGCAGTTCTTC. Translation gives CSVESETGSEQFF.